The text below deals with one T cell receptor beta chain. This sample was taken from a study of blood T cell repertoires in COVID-19. Study summary: There were acute and convalescent COVID-19 samples, and they came from the United States, Italy and Spain.

The V end was cut by 2 bases, the J end by 1 base, with 16 bases between. This CDR3 is 17 amino acids long. The germline CDR1 and CDR2 sequences are SGHDN and FVKESK. Profiling relied on immunoSEQ multiplex PCR, and the TCRdb table lists in-frame clones only, not all of them. The profile covers 40,000 to 50,000 clones, with around 87% appearing a single time and roughly 15% taken by the ten largest. The chain recombines TRBV14 with TRBJ2-3; D not resolved. What was sequenced was peripheral blood. This sequence originates from a human donor in a cohort sampled during active COVID-19. The CDR3 DNA is TGTGCCAGCAGCCAACGAACCCTTGGCGGAGGCACAGATACGCAGTATTTT. It is translated as CASSQRTLGGGTDTQYF.